Following are 12 T cell receptor beta chains from one sample sequenced in a study of T cells in women clearing cervical HPV infection (dated by TCRdb to 2016 to 2019). The library relied on the immunoSEQ multiplex PCR assay. As stored in TCRdb, this immuneACCESS dataset retains in-frame rearrangements with V and J assigned. A fraction of the clones does not appear; measured against another copy, unresolved V genes explain less than half of the discrepancy, and the remainder lacks a known reason. This sample's table contains 21,000 or so clones. Approximately 24% of the sample comes from the top ten. The sample taken for sequencing was blood buffy coat. All receptors come from a woman between 18 and 69 years old with a cervical HPV16 infection that either progressed to CIN3+ or cleared (not recorded which).

Of note for this clone: The read ends 3 residues before the CDR3 terminus; that terminus is restored from the germline J gene. This chain joins TRBV2 and TRBJ1-5, with unresolved D. Per germline, CDR1 SNHLY and CDR2 FYNNEI. The V end was cut by 0 bases, the J end by 6 bases, with 6 bases between. The CDR3 runs 13 residues. The DNA read from the CDR3 is TGTGCCAGCAGTGAAGCGCGCGGTCAGCCC. Translating it yields CASSEARGQP. The whole CDR3 protein reads CASSEARGQPQHF. Based on the CDR3 plus reference TRBV2 and TRBJ1-5, the full variable domain is EPEVTQTPSHQVTQMGQEVILRCVPISNHLYFYWYRQILGQKVEFLVSFYNNEISEKSEIFDDQFSVERPDGSNFTLKIRSTKLEDSAMYFCASSEARGQPQHFGDGTRLSIL.

In the case of this clone: The CDR3 end lies 3 residues beyond the end of the read and is filled in from the germline J gene. This chain connects TRBV5-1 to TRBJ1-5; D may be TRBD1 (5 bases). Looked up from germline, CDR1 is SGHRS and CDR2 is YFSETQ. CDR3 length: 15 amino acids. V gave up 0 bases and J gave up 1 base, with 8 bases separating them. CDR3 bases read: TGCGCCAGCAGCTTGGACGGGGGGAGCAATCAGCCC. Amino acids: CASSLDGGSNQP. The complete CDR3 protein is CASSLDGGSNQPQHF.

In the case of this clone: The read comes to an end 3 residues before the CDR3 does, leaving the germline J gene to fill in the end. The rearrangement joins TRBV11-2 to TRBJ2-7; D unclear. V lost 0 bases and J 5 bases, leaving 14 bases between the germline ends. The germline V gene has CDR1 SGHAT and CDR2 FQNNGV. This CDR3 has 15 residues. The CDR3 sequence is CASSLEDPLADEQYF. The DNA read from the CDR3 is TGTGCCAGCAGCTTAGAAGATCCGTTGGCGGACGAG.

Remarks on this clone: Read sequence stops 3 residues before the CDR3 end, and the germline J gene provides the missing end. The chain couples TRBV14 to TRBJ1-1; TRBD1 matches 7 bases. After removal of 7 bases from V and 7 bases from J, the junction contained 6 bases not matched to a gene. The CDR3 sequence is 12 residues long. CDR1 SGHDN and CDR2 FVKESK come from the germline V gene. The CDR3 spells CASKFPGGEAFF. Incomplete CDR3 DNA: TGTGCCAGCAAATTCCCAGGGGGTGAA.

As to this clone: Coverage ceases 3 residues before the CDR3 finishes, and the germline J gene fills in the end. V and J are TRBV5-6 and TRBJ2-3; 8 bases align to TRBD1. The V and J ends lost 4 bases and 0 bases, in that order; junction bases with no gene match: 4. The CDR3 is 15 residues long. The germline V gene encodes CDR1 SGHDT and CDR2 YYEEEE. The sequenced CDR3 bases are TGTGCCAGCAGCCCGGGACAGGACAGCACAGATACG. This codes for CASSPGQDSTDT. The entire CDR3 protein is CASSPGQDSTDTQYF. The entire variable domain, with the rest obtained from reference TRBV5-6 and TRBJ2-3, is as follows: DAGVTQSPTHLIKTRGQQVTLRCSPKSGHDTVSWYQQALGQGPQFIFQYYEEEERQRGNFPDRFSGHQFPNYSSELNVNALLLGDSALYLCASSPGQDSTDTQYFGPGTRLTVL.

To note about this clone: The read stops 3 residues short of the end of the CDR3; the missing end is completed from the germline J gene. The gene calls are TRBV11-3 and TRBJ2-3, with D possibly TRBD2 on 5 matching bases. V lost 1 base and J lost 1, with 6 bases in between. Germline V gene lookup returns CDR1 SGHNT and CDR2 YENEEA. The CDR3 spans 14 residues. The DNA read from the CDR3 is TGTGCCAGCAGCTTAGGGACTGGCACAGATACG. It specifies CASSLGTGTDT. The whole CDR3 region reads CASSLGTGTDTQYF.

A remark on this clone: The read halts 3 residues ahead of the CDR3 end, with the missing end drawn from the germline J gene. The V call is TRBV2, the J call TRBJ2-3; 7 positions agree with TRBD1. The CDR3 is 15 amino acids. Germline CDR1 reads SNHLY; CDR2 reads FYNNEI. The CDR3 DNA, read in part, is TGTGCCAGCAGTTCAACAGGGGATAGCAATCAGCCG. This sequence encodes CASSSTGDSNQP. The entire CDR3 protein reads CASSSTGDSNQPQYF.

As regards this clone: The CDR3 goes on 3 residues after the read ends, and that part is filled in from the germline J gene. The chain joins TRBV7-9 to TRBJ1-1; D possibly corresponds to TRBD1 (5 bases). The CDR3 length is 14 residues. Germline CDR1 and CDR2: SEHNR and FQNEAQ (reference sequence). The CDR3 reads CASSFSGGAPEAFF. Partial CDR3 DNA: TGTGCCAGCAGCTTTTCCGGAGGGGCTCCGGAA.

This CDR3 is CASSPSGGSSYDYTF. The sequenced CDR3 bases are TGTGCCAGCAGCCCGAGCGGGGGTAGCTCCTACGAC. The gene calls are TRBV7-9 and TRBJ1-2; a possible D gene is TRBD1 (5 bases). The sequenced fragment ends 3 residues before the CDR3 boundary, so the rest is inferred from the germline J gene. Germline loops: CDR1 SEHNR, CDR2 FQNEAQ (reference sequence). The CDR3 runs 15 residues.

The CDR3 bases that were read are TGTGCCAGTAGTATAGCCCGGACAGGGGGCAAGGAACGG. Translating it yields CASSIARTGGKER. The complete CDR3 sequence is CASSIARTGGKERAFF. The chain links TRBV19 to TRBJ1-1; TRBD1 agrees at 11 bases. The read gets to within 3 residues of the CDR3 end, and the germline J gene fills in the rest. This CDR3 has 16 amino acids. The V gene's germline CDR1 is LNHDA and CDR2 SQIVND (reference sequence).

Notes on this clone: The read terminates 3 residues ahead of where the CDR3 ends, so the germline J gene completes it. This chain uses TRBV20-1 with TRBJ2-5, with TRBD1 matching 8 bases. Germline loops: CDR1 DFQATT, CDR2 SNEGSKA (reference sequence). This CDR3 comprises 17 residues. With V trimmed by 1 base and J by 5 bases, 15 bases remained unmatched. This CDR3 is CSARGIFIGQGRETQYF. CDR3 DNA (partial): TGCAGTGCTAGAGGTATCTTTATCGGACAGGGAAGGGAGACC.

To note about this clone: The CDR3 end falls 3 residues outside the read, so it is completed with the germline J gene. J is TRBJ1-3 and V is TRBV19; D is possibly TRBD1 (6 bases). Trimming took off 4 bases at V and 4 bases at J, with 11 bases between the two ends. This CDR3 has 14 residues. In germline, CDR1 is LNHDA, CDR2 SQIVND (reference sequence). The part of the CDR3 DNA that was read is TGTGCCAGTAGTACCCACCAGGGGGGAAACACC. Its protein is CASSTHQGGNT. The entire CDR3 sequence reads CASSTHQGGNTIYF.